These T cell receptor beta chains were read from a single sample in a study of T cells in tumors after PD-1 blockade. This table comes from immunoSEQ multiplex PCR, and its TCRdb copy is limited to in-frame clones, with some not included. The sample records about 25,000 clones, roughly 80% being singletons. Material: PBMCs, obtained after anti-PD-1 treatment. The receptors originated from a human donor with basal cell carcinoma. CDR3s include the opening cysteine and the closing phenylalanine or tryptophan. Each record gives: CDR3 DNA, CDR3 protein, J gene, D gene, clone size, V gene. A D gene is named only where the DNA matches it firmly. Some rows mark clone size as missing; the rest say once, few, many or name a class of expanded clone.

TGCGCCAGCAGCTTGGCAGGCGGGGGCACAGATACGCAGTATTTT	CASSLAGGGTDTQYF	TRBJ2-3	NA	NA	TRBV5-1
TGTGCCAGCAGCTTATTTGGGAACACTGAAGCTTTCTTT	CASSLFGNTEAFF	TRBJ1-1	NA	few	TRBV7-9
TGTGCCAGCAGACCCACCATGGCCACAGATACGCAGTATTTT	CASRPTMATDTQYF	TRBJ2-3	NA	NA	TRBV6-5
TGTGCCAGCAGTGAAGGGGGGCGAAATAGATCACCCCTCCACTTT	CASSEGGRNRSPLHF	TRBJ1-6	NA	NA	TRBV2
TGTGCCAGCAGCTCGGAATGGGGTGGCTACACCTTC	CASSSEWGGYTF	TRBJ1-2	NA	few	TRBV7-9
TGTGCCAGCAGGGCAGGGGGTCCACGGAGCTATGGCTACACCTTC	CASRAGGPRSYGYTF	TRBJ1-2	TRBD1	few	TRBV27
TGTGCCAGCAGTTTACAGGTGCCCACAGATACGCAGTATTTT	CASSLQVPTDTQYF	TRBJ2-3	NA	NA	TRBV27
TGTGCCAGTAGTATATCCAGTCCTGGAAACACCATATATTTT	CASSISSPGNTIYF	TRBJ1-3	NA	few	TRBV19
TGTGCCAGCAGTGTCCGGACAGGGCCAACCGGGGAGCTGTTTTTT	CASSVRTGPTGELFF	TRBJ2-2	TRBD1	NA	TRBV2
TGTCTCAGCAGAAGGAAGAACGGAAATGAAGCTTTCTTT	CLSRRKNGNEAFF	TRBJ1-1	NA	NA	TRBV5-6
TGTGCCAGCAGTTTAGGTTCGGGTGGAGCGGGCAATGAGCAGTTCTTC	CASSLGSGGAGNEQFF	TRBJ2-1	NA	medium-sized	TRBV27
TGTGCTAGCAGCCTGGGGACAGGGGGATCCGGGGAGCTGTTTTTT	CASSLGTGGSGELFF	TRBJ2-2	TRBD1	NA	TRBV7-7
TGTGCCAGCAGCTCCGGGCAAGGCGGGGGGGGAGAGACCCAGTACTTC	CASSSGQGGGGETQYF	TRBJ2-5	TRBD2	NA	TRBV11-3
TGTGCCAGCAGCCATAGTACATTTGGGAGGGCCGATGAGCAGTTCTTC	CASSHSTFGRADEQFF	TRBJ2-1	TRBD2	NA	TRBV5-4
TGTGCCAGCAGCCAAAAAGGGGTACTCTATGGCTACACCTTC	CASSQKGVLYGYTF	TRBJ1-2	NA	NA	TRBV3-1/TRBV3-2
TGTGCCAGCAGTCAGTACAATCAGCCCCAGCATTTT	CASSQYNQPQHF	TRBJ1-5	NA	NA	TRBV6-6
TGTGCCACCAGCAGAGAAGGTATAGCCAAAAACATTCAGTACTTC	CATSREGIAKNIQYF	TRBJ2-4	NA	NA	TRBV15
TGTGCCAGCAGCTTGCCCCTGGGAAGTCTCACTGAAGCTTTCTTT	CASSLPLGSLTEAFF	TRBJ1-1	NA	NA	TRBV5-4
TGCGCCAGCCGGGAGAGGGTGGGCAATGAGCAGTTCTTC	CASRERVGNEQFF	TRBJ2-1	NA	few	TRBV5-1
TGTGCCAGCAGTTTCGGGGCCAGAGAATACACCTTC	CASSFGAREYTF	TRBJ1-2	NA	NA	TRBV28
TGTGCCAGCAGCACCCAGCGGGGGTACGAGCAGTACTTC	CASSTQRGYEQYF	TRBJ2-7	TRBD2	NA	TRBV5-4
TGCAGCGTTGAAGATTGGGCAGGGGGCGGGACAGATACGCAGTATTTT	CSVEDWAGGGTDTQYF	TRBJ2-3	TRBD1	NA	TRBV29-1
TGTGCCAGCAGCCCGGGTATCACTGAAGCTTTCTTT	CASSPGITEAFF	TRBJ1-1	NA	NA	TRBV11-3
TGTGCCAGCAGTAAAAACAGGCTAACGGGGACCTACGAGCAGTACTTC	CASSKNRLTGTYEQYF	TRBJ2-7	NA	NA	TRBV27